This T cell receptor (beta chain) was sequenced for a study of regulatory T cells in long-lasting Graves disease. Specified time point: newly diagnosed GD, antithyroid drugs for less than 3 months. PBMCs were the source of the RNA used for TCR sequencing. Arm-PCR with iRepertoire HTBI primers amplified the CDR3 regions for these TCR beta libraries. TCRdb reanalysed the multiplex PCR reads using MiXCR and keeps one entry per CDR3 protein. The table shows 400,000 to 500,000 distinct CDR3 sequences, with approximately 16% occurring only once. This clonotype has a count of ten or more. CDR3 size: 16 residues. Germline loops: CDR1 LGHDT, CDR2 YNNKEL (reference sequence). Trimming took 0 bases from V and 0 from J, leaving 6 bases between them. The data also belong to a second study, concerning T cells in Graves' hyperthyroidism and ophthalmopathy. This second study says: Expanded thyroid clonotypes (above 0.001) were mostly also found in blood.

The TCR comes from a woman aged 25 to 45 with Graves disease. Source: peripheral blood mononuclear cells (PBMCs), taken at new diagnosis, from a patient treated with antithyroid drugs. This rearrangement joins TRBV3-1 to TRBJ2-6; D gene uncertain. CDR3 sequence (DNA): TGTGCCAGCAGCCAAGAGGTGGGCTCTGGGGCCAACGTCCTGACTTTC. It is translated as CASSQEVGSGANVLTF.